The 9 T cell receptor beta chains reported below all come from one sample, sequenced in a study of shared clonotypes between healthy human individuals. Method: immunoSEQ multiplex PCR; TCRdb's copy keeps in-frame clones and lacks some. The sample shows about 1.5 million clones, roughly 96% of them seen only once. The sample was naive CD4+ T cells sorted from blood. Indicated subset: CD45RA+ positively selected. These TCRs come from a man under 40 in good health.

The chain carries TRBV6-1 and TRBJ2-7; D possibly matches TRBD1 or TRBD2 (6 bases each). Trimming removed 4 bases from V and 2 bases from J, with 15 bases in between. CDR1 and CDR2 from the germline V gene are MNHNS and SASEGT. The CDR3 covers 15 residues. This chain's CDR3 is CASSVGRGHAYEQYF. The CDR3 nucleotides read TGTGCCAGCAGTGTTGGACGGGGGCATGCCTACGAGCAGTACTTC.

A remark on this clone: Other nucleotide sequences in the sample specify the same CDR3. The chain links TRBV29-1 to TRBJ2-3, with D uncertain. There are 12 residues in the CDR3. Germline CDR1 SQVTM, CDR2 ANQGSEA. The V and J ends lost 3 bases and 4 bases respectively, with 8 bases between them. The CDR3 is CSVDVGADTQYF. The CDR3 DNA reads TGCAGCGTTGACGTAGGCGCAGATACGCAGTATTTT.

The chain links TRBV19 to TRBJ2-7; a possible D gene is TRBD2 (5 bases). CDR3 length equals 15 residues. The V and J ends lost 7 bases and 1 base respectively, with 17 bases between them. Per germline, CDR1 LNHDA and CDR2 SQIVND (reference sequence). The CDR3 sequence: CASTKAAGSSYEQYF. For the CDR3, the DNA is TGTGCCAGTACCAAAGCGGCCGGTAGTTCCTACGAGCAGTACTTC.

This chain uses TRBV6-5 with TRBJ1-5; weak D call: TRBD1 (6 bases). There are 14 residues in the CDR3. Germline assignment: CDR1 MNHEY and CDR2 SVGAGI. V was pared by 6 bases and J by 3 bases, with 12 bases between. CDR3 amino acids: CASSTTGVNQPQHF. CDR3 DNA: TGTGCCAGCAGCACGACAGGAGTCAATCAGCCCCAGCATTTT.

A single count supports this clone. The CDR3 loop is CASKPGQINEKLFF. The CDR3 DNA reads as TGTGCCAGCAAACCGGGACAGATTAATGAAAAACTGTTTTTT. This sequence joins TRBV28 and TRBJ1-4; 7 bases match TRBD1. J was trimmed by 4 bases and V by 7 bases; bases with no gene match: 6. The germline V gene encodes CDR1 MDHEN and CDR2 SYDVKM. This CDR3 spans 14 amino acids.

The chain combines TRBV6-5 with TRBJ2-2, with 7 positions matching TRBD2. CDR1 MNHEY and CDR2 SVGAGI come from the germline V gene. This CDR3 is built from 15 residues. With 10 bases clipped from V and 4 bases from J, the junction kept 12 bases outside the gene matches. CDR3 loop: CATKRREGGTGELFF. In nucleotides, the CDR3 is TGTGCCACCAAGAGGAGGGAGGGCGGCACCGGGGAGCTGTTTTTT.

The chain employs TRBV6-1 and TRBJ2-7, with D tentatively TRBD2 (6 bases). The V gene's germline CDR1 is MNHNS and CDR2 SASEGT. V was pared by 11 bases and J by 6 bases, with 20 bases between. This CDR3 contains 13 residues. For the CDR3, the DNA is TGTGCCGTATCGAGGGGAGGTGGTAGCGAGCAGTACTTC. It is translated as CAVSRGGGSEQYF.

The chain carries TRBV7-9 and TRBJ1-1; perhaps TRBD1 as D (6 bases). Germline CDR1 and CDR2: SEHNR and FQNEAQ (reference sequence). This CDR3 region has 15 residues. Trimming took off 5 bases at V and 8 bases at J, with 21 bases between the two ends. The CDR3 sequence: CASSQPPPGAPEAFF. The CDR3 nucleotides are TGTGCCAGCAGCCAACCCCCGCCGGGGGCACCCGAAGCTTTCTTT.

This sequence joins TRBV10-3 and TRBJ2-1; D perhaps matches TRBD1 (5 bases). Trimming removed 8 bases from V and 0 bases from J, with 14 bases in between. This CDR3 contains 15 residues. In germline, CDR1 is ENHRY, CDR2 SYGVKD. The CDR3 DNA reads as TGTGCCATCGGGAAGACAGTCCTCTCCTACAATGAGCAGTTCTTC. Translating it yields CAIGKTVLSYNEQFF.